This T cell receptor beta chain was profiled in a study of beta chain features in type 1 diabetes. Notes on this clone: Its antigen is currently unknown. This specimen includes other DNA sequences encoding the same CDR3.

The investigators reverse transcribed all of the isolated RNA, so they sequenced expressed TCRB transcripts. Produced via immunoSEQ multiplex PCR; TCRdb's table is partial and in-frame only. The data show under 550,000 clones, with over 9.5% seen just once and 0.035% to 0.05% held by the top ten. General study findings and limits: The study found moderately but significantly shorter TCRB CDR3s in all four CD4+ subsets of Type 1 diabetes patients. In patients and controls equally, PCR might favor templates that are shorter. The study found fewer insertions and more deletions at VDJ junctions in type 1 diabetes patients.

The sequencing sample was made of naive CD4+ T cells from blood. The receptor comes from a woman aged 18-30 years in good health.

The CDR3 sequence: CASSLDRGSYNEQFF. CDR3 nucleotides: TGTGCCAGCAGTCTGGACAGGGGATCTTACAATGAGCAGTTCTTC. V usage is TRBV6-5 and J usage is TRBJ2-1, with TRBD1 identical over 9 bases. The J segment lost 4 bases and the V segment lost 5 bases, leaving 6 bases of the junction unmatched. The V gene's germline CDR1 is MNHEY and CDR2 SVGAGI. This CDR3 contains 15 residues.